This passage covers 23 T cell receptor beta chains from one sample sequenced in a study of T cell repertoires in cytomegalovirus infection. TCRdb fed the reads into MiXCR, producing one record per CDR3 protein. The sample has around 210,000 distinct CDR3 sequences, around 6.2% seen once. Material: PBMCs. These receptors all come from a human donor in good health (CMV status not recorded). Some clones in this sample may be carry-over from other donors' samples.

This chain uses TRBV20-1 with TRBJ1-5; D uncertain. Germline CDR1 is DFQATT and CDR2 is SNEGSKA (reference sequence). V shed 0 bases and J shed 3 bases, with 6 bases lying between them. The CDR3 spans 13 residues. Here the CDR3 DNA reads TGCAGTGCTAGAGAACAGTACAATCAGCCCCAGCATTTT. Residues: CSAREQYNQPQHF.

This clonotype appeared many times. This sequence joins TRBV7-2 and TRBJ2-7; 7 bases align to TRBD1. With 1 base clipped from V and 0 bases from J, the junction kept 3 bases outside the gene matches. The CDR3 spans 15 residues. Per germline, CDR1 SGHTA and CDR2 FQGNSA. The CDR3 bases are TGTGCCAGCAGCTTAGGGCAGGGGGACTCCTACGAGCAGTACTTC. Protein product: CASSLGQGDSYEQYF. The full variable domain, its missing parts supplied by reference TRBV7-2 and TRBJ2-7, is GAGVSQSPSNKVTEKGKDVELRCDPISGHTALYWYRQSLGQGLEFLIYFQGNSAPDKSGLPSDRFSAERTGGSVSTLTIQRTQQEDSAVYLCASSLGQGDSYEQYFGPGTRLTVT.

This clonotype was observed many times. The V gene is TRBV15, the J gene TRBJ2-3, with 8 positions matching TRBD1. CDR3 length: 14 amino acids. Losses at the gene ends were 9 bases for V and 5 bases for J; bases not matched to a gene: 10. Germline-derived CDR1 and CDR2 are LNHNV and YYDKDF (reference sequence). CDR3: CATNQGAQGDTQYF. CDR3 nucleotides: TGTGCCACAAACCAGGGGGCGCAGGGAGATACGCAGTATTTT.

This clonotype was found many times. J is TRBJ1-5 and V is TRBV4-1, with 9 bases fitting TRBD1. The J segment lost 0 bases and the V segment lost 3 bases, leaving 6 bases of the junction unmatched. Germline values: CDR1 MGHRA, CDR2 YSYEKL. This CDR3 contains 17 residues. CDR3 sequence: CASSQLQGAASNQPQHF. The CDR3 DNA follows: TGCGCCAGCAGCCAGCTACAGGGGGCCGCTAGCAATCAGCCCCAGCATTTT.

This clonotype was recorded many times. This sequence joins TRBV6-5 and TRBJ1-2; no firm D call. CDR3 length: 15 amino acids. The germline CDR1 and CDR2 sequences are MNHEY and SVGAGI. V was clipped by 0 bases and J by 1 base, with 9 bases between them. The CDR3 DNA is TGTGCCAGCAGTTACTCGACTGGCAGTAACTATGGCTACACCTTC. Translated, it gives CASSYSTGSNYGYTF.

This clonotype was counted many times. The CDR3 nucleotides are TGTGCCAGCACTAACGGGATGGGGTCTGAAGCTTTCTTT. The encoded protein is CASTNGMGSEAFF. This chain joins TRBV6-1 and TRBJ1-1; no firm D call. This CDR3 region has 13 residues. Between the trimmed V and J ends, which lost 7 bases and 6 bases, there was a span of 15 bases. Germline loops: CDR1 MNHNS, CDR2 SASEGT.

This clonotype was counted ten times or more. The chain uses TRBV28 and TRBJ2-7, with 11 nucleotides matching TRBD2. The CDR3 extends over 15 amino acids. V shed 5 bases, J shed 4 bases, and the junction held 7 bases outside the gene matches. Germline V gives CDR1 MDHEN, CDR2 SYDVKM. CDR3 sequence: CASSSGTSGIYEQYF. CDR3 sequence (DNA): TGTGCCAGCAGTAGCGGGACTAGCGGAATTTACGAGCAGTACTTC.

This clonotype has just a few counts. The chain joins TRBV2 to TRBJ2-2; unclear D gene. V dropped 10 bases and J dropped 3 bases, with 15 bases sitting between them. Germline values: CDR1 SNHLY, CDR2 FYNNEI. This CDR3 has 14 amino acids. For the CDR3, the DNA is TGTGCCATAGGTCTTACCTATTACACCGGGGAGCTGTTTTTT. Amino acids: CAIGLTYYTGELFF.

This clonotype appeared a few times. The rearrangement links TRBV7-9 to TRBJ1-2, with D unresolved. Trimming stripped 1 base from V and 2 bases from J, with 8 bases between. The CDR3 contains 14 residues. The germline CDR1 and CDR2 sequences are SEHNR and FQNEAQ (reference sequence). The CDR3: CASSLEGYNYGYTF. For the CDR3, the DNA is TGTGCCAGCAGCTTAGAAGGGTACAACTATGGCTACACCTTC.

There are many counts of this clonotype. V is TRBV7-2 and J is TRBJ1-5, with D perhaps TRBD1 (5 bases). The CDR3 runs to 15 residues. Germline V CDR1 and CDR2: SGHTA, FQGNSA. V was cut by 4 bases and J by 0 bases, with 10 bases left in between. This CDR3 is CASSWDLYSNQPQHF. DNA of the CDR3: TGTGCCAGCAGCTGGGACTTATATAGCAATCAGCCCCAGCATTTT.

This chain uses TRBV6-6 with TRBJ2-5; either TRBD1 or TRBD2 may fit D (6 bases each). The CDR3 totals 16 residues. V lost 3 bases and J 2 bases, leaving 16 bases between the germline ends. CDR1 MNHNY and CDR2 SVGAGI come from the germline V gene (reference sequence). The DNA of the CDR3 is TGTGCCAGCAGTTATAAACAGGGAGGAGGGCAAGAGACCCAGTACTTC. It is translated as CASSYKQGGGQETQYF.

At least ten counts were recorded for this clonotype. V and J are TRBV29-1 and TRBJ2-7, with a tentative D call TRBD2 (6 bases). Germline CDR1 and CDR2: SQVTM and ANQGSEA. The CDR3 has 10 amino acids. Trimming shortened V by 6 bases and J by 7 bases, and 10 bases separated the two germline ends. The CDR3 DNA reads as TGCAGCGTGCTAGCGTTTGAGCAGTACTTC. This encodes CSVLAFEQYF.

This clonotype showed up many times. This sequence joins TRBV20-1 and TRBJ1-6; 7 bases line up with TRBD1. CDR3 length: 18 amino acids. Germline V gives CDR1 DFQATT, CDR2 SNEGSKA (reference sequence). The J segment lost 0 bases and the V segment lost 2 bases, leaving 10 bases of the junction unmatched. DNA for the CDR3: TGCAGTGCTAGAACAAGGGACAGTCCCAGCTCCTATAATTCACCCCTCCACTTT. This codes for CSARTRDSPSSYNSPLHF.

This clonotype came up many times. The genes are TRBV4-3 and TRBJ1-3; D uncertain. The CDR3 spans 16 residues. The ends were cut back, 0 bases at V and 2 bases at J, with 11 bases in the middle. Germline V gene lookup returns CDR1 LGHNA and CDR2 YSLEER. CDR3 coding DNA: TGCGCCAGCAGCCAAGATCTAGTGGGGACTGGAAACACCATATATTTT. It specifies CASSQDLVGTGNTIYF.

This clonotype was recorded at least ten times. The CDR3 reads CASSQFTGTNEANEKLFF. For the CDR3, the DNA is TGCGCCAGCAGCCAGTTTACCGGGACAAATGAGGCTAATGAAAAACTGTTTTTT. V is TRBV4-3 and J is TRBJ1-4; possibly TRBD1 for D (6 bases). Germline V gene sequence: CDR1 LGHNA, CDR2 YSLEER. The length of the CDR3 is 18 residues. Trimming took off 3 bases at V and 3 bases at J, with 20 bases between the two ends.

Many counts were recorded for this clonotype. The chain uses TRBV7-9 and TRBJ2-3, with unresolved D. V lost 0 bases, J lost 2 bases, and 6 bases lay in between. Germline V gene sequence: CDR1 SEHNR, CDR2 FQNEAQ (reference sequence). This CDR3 has 14 residues. This chain's CDR3 is CASSLAANTDTQYF. The DNA for the CDR3 is TGTGCCAGCAGCTTAGCGGCCAACACAGATACGCAGTATTTT.

Only a few counts were recorded for this clonotype. V usage is TRBV5-4 and J usage is TRBJ2-5; 12 nucleotides match TRBD1. The J segment lost 4 bases and the V segment lost 2 bases, leaving 6 bases of the junction unmatched. Per the germline V gene, CDR1 is SGHNT and CDR2 is YYREEE (reference sequence). The CDR3 length is 16 residues. The DNA for the CDR3 is TGTGCCAGCAGCTTTCCGGGACAGGGGGCTTCAGAGACCCAGTACTTC. This encodes CASSFPGQGASETQYF.

This clonotype was seen repeatedly, ten times or more. The chain joins TRBV20-1 to TRBJ2-7, with TRBD2 matching 12 bases. This CDR3 region has 16 residues. Germline loops: CDR1 DFQATT, CDR2 SNEGSKA (reference sequence). The V gene end was trimmed by 3 bases and the J gene end by 1 base; junction bases not matched to a gene: 7. DNA for the CDR3: TGCAGTGCTAGTTCCGGACTAGCGGGGTTTTCCTACGAGCAGTACTTC. It encodes CSASSGLAGFSYEQYF.

Many counts were recorded for this clonotype. The V gene is TRBV7-3, the J gene TRBJ2-2, with no clear D. The V gene's germline CDR1 is SGHTA and CDR2 FQGTGA. Trimming pared 7 bases from V and 2 bases from J, leaving 2 bases between. This CDR3 is 11 amino acids long. CDR3 sequence reads: CASTNTGELFF. DNA of the CDR3: TGTGCCAGCACCAACACCGGGGAGCTGTTTTTT. The whole variable domain, filled in from reference TRBV7-3 and TRBJ2-2, reads GAGVSQTPSNKVTEKGKYVELRCDPISGHTALYWYRQSLGQGPEFLIYFQGTGAADDSGLPNDRFFAVRPEGSVSTLKIQRTERGDSAVYLCASTNTGELFFGEGSRLTVL.

This clonotype has ten or more counts. The rearrangement joins TRBV3-1 to TRBJ1-5; TRBD1 aligns across 8 bases. This CDR3 spans 17 amino acids. Germline V lookup: CDR1 LGHDT, CDR2 YNNKEL (reference sequence). V lost 3 bases, J lost 7 bases, and 14 bases stayed unmatched. The CDR3 protein is CASSQDPIDRGNQPQHF. CDR3 DNA sequence: TGTGCCAGCAGCCAGGATCCTATCGACAGGGGAAACCAGCCCCAGCATTTT.

This clonotype was seen repeatedly, ten times or more. The chain combines TRBV7-9 with TRBJ2-3, with D possibly called TRBD1 or TRBD2 (5 bases each). Trimming took 5 bases from V and 0 from J, leaving 12 bases between them. This CDR3 region has 15 residues. In germline, CDR1 is SEHNR, CDR2 FQNEAQ (reference sequence). The CDR3 is CASSGDGSSTDTQYF. The DNA for the CDR3 is TGTGCCAGCAGCGGGGACGGGTCTAGCACAGATACGCAGTATTTT.

This clonotype was detected many times. The rearrangement joins TRBV20-1 to TRBJ2-2, with TRBD2 identical over 11 bases. V shed 3 bases, J shed 7 bases, and the junction held 4 bases outside the gene matches. The length of the CDR3 is 14 residues. Germline V lookup: CDR1 DFQATT, CDR2 SNEGSKA (reference sequence). CDR3 in DNA: TGCAGTGCTAGTATACTAGCGGGGGTCGGGGAGCTGTTTTTT. Translated: CSASILAGVGELFF.

This clonotype was detected many times. The chain employs TRBV5-4 and TRBJ2-1, with TRBD2 matching 15 bases. The V segment lost 4 bases and the J segment 9 bases; nucleotides outside the gene matches: 8. CDR1 is SGHNT and CDR2 is YYREEE in the germline V gene (reference sequence). The CDR3 is 16 residues long. The CDR3 protein is CASSQWTSGGAGEQFF. In nucleotides, the CDR3 is TGTGCCAGCAGCCAATGGACTAGCGGGGGGGCCGGTGAGCAGTTCTTC.